Below, 4 T cell receptor beta chains from the same sample are listed, as sequenced in a study of T cell responses to AZD1222 COVID-19 vaccine. Libraries were prepared by immunoSEQ multiplex PCR; TCRdb keeps only in-frame clonotypes and omits some of them. The data show approximately 50,000 clones, approximately 80% seen once. The source was peripheral blood, collected 28 days after the second AZD1222 dose. Every receptor here comes from an adult who received the AZD1222 COVID-19 vaccine.

The J gene is TRBJ2-7, the V gene TRBV28, with TRBD1 matching over 9 bases. This CDR3 is 13 amino acids long. Germline loops: CDR1 MDHEN, CDR2 SYDVKM. Unmatched junction bases numbered 2, after V lost 4 bases and J lost 4 bases. The CDR3 here is CASSWGQGYEQYF. CDR3 coding DNA: TGTGCCAGCAGTTGGGGACAGGGATACGAGCAGTACTTC.

This chain joins TRBV4-1 and TRBJ2-1; 10 bases are shared with TRBD2. Germline values: CDR1 MGHRA, CDR2 YSYEKL. The CDR3 sequence is 20 residues long. V was pared by 2 bases and J by 1 base, with 14 bases of the junction left unmatched. CDR3 sequence (DNA): TGCGCCAGCAGCCAAAGTCCCCGAGCGGGGGGGCCGAGGTCCTACAATGAGCAGTTCTTC. Translating gives CASSQSPRAGGPRSYNEQFF.

Turning to this clone: The same CDR3 arises from other DNA sequences in this sample as well. The chain joins TRBV2 to TRBJ1-2; possible D gene TRBD1, 5 bases. V lost 8 bases and J 5 bases, leaving 12 bases between the germline ends. The germline gives CDR1 SNHLY, CDR2 FYNNEI. The CDR3 runs 12 residues. CDR3 region: CASATGGYGYTF. As DNA, the CDR3 is TGTGCCAGCGCTACTGGGGGTTATGGCTACACCTTC.

V usage is TRBV5-1 and J usage is TRBJ1-2, with 7 bases fitting TRBD1. The ends lost 1 base at V and 2 bases at J; junction bases unmatched: 11. Germline values: CDR1 SGHRS, CDR2 YFSETQ. The CDR3 consists of 17 residues. The CDR3: CASSLRWDSSTNYGYTF. Written as DNA, the CDR3 is TGCGCCAGCAGCTTGCGTTGGGACAGCAGCACAAACTATGGCTACACCTTC.